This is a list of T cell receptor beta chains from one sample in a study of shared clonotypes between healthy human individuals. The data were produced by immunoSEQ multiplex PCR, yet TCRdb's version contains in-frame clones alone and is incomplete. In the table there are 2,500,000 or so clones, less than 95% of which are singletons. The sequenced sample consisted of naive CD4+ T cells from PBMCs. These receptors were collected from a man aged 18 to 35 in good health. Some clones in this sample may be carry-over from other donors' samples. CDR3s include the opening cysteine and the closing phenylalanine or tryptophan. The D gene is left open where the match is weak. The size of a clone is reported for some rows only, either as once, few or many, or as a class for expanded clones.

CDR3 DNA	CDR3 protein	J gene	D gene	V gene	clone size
TGCGCCAGCAGCTTGGTTGACAGCACAGATACGCAGTATTTT	CASSLVDSTDTQYF	TRBJ2-3	.	TRBV5-1	.
TGTGCCAGCAGTTTATCGGCGAAAAACATTCAGTACTTC	CASSLSAKNIQYF	TRBJ2-4	.	TRBV27	.
TGTGCCACCCGGGTGCACGGGTCCAACTACGAGCAGTACTTC	CATRVHGSNYEQYF	TRBJ2-7	.	TRBV6-1	.
TGTGCCTGGAGTGTAGACTGGAGATACGAGCAGTACTTC	CAWSVDWRYEQYF	TRBJ2-7	.	TRBV30	once
TGTGCCAGCAGTTTCCAAAGCGGGAGCTTTGAGAATGAGCAGTTCTTC	CASSFQSGSFENEQFF	TRBJ2-1	TRBD2	TRBV28	.
TGTGCCAGCAGCGCGCGGGAGCGTCCCTCCTACGAGCAGTACTTC	CASSARERPSYEQYF	TRBJ2-7	TRBD2	TRBV11-2	.
TGTGCCAGCAGTGTACAACAGGTGGGCACAGATACGCAGTATTTT	CASSVQQVGTDTQYF	TRBJ2-3	.	TRBV6-1	once
TGCGCCAGCAGCTTCTCGAGCGGGAGTGTCCCAGATACGCAGTATTTT	CASSFSSGSVPDTQYF	TRBJ2-3	TRBD2	TRBV5-1	.
TGTGCCAGCAGCGCCTCAGTACGGAACTCTGAAGCTTTCTTT	CASSASVRNSEAFF	TRBJ1-1	.	TRBV9	.
TGTGCCAGCAGCCCTGACAGGAGACATAACTATGGCTACACCTTC	CASSPDRRHNYGYTF	TRBJ1-2	.	TRBV28	.
TGCGCCAGCAGCTTGGAACCCGACAGATGGGGTGGCTACACCTTC	CASSLEPDRWGGYTF	TRBJ1-2	.	TRBV5-1	.
TGTGCCTGGAGTGGCGGCCCCGAAAAACTGTTTTTT	CAWSGGPEKLFF	TRBJ1-4	.	TRBV30	.
TGTGCCAGCAGCTCGCCCGGGACAGTTTTAGAGAAGCAGTACTTC	CASSSPGTVLEKQYF	TRBJ2-7	TRBD1	TRBV5-4	.
TGTGCCAGCAGCGTCCGGGACGTTCACATTCAGTACTTC	CASSVRDVHIQYF	TRBJ2-4	.	TRBV5-8	few
TGTGCCAGCAGCGAGGGGACAGCCTACGAGCAGTACTTC	CASSEGTAYEQYF	TRBJ2-7	TRBD1	TRBV5-5	.
TGTGCCAGCAGCGAGGCAGGGGCCCCCTACAATGAGCAGTTCTTC	CASSEAGAPYNEQFF	TRBJ2-1	.	TRBV6-1	.
TGCAGCGGGGGGAGGGACACTGAAGCTTTCTTT	CSGGRDTEAFF	TRBJ1-1	.	TRBV29-1	few
TGCAGCGTTCACAAGGTCATGAACACTGAAGCTTTCTTT	CSVHKVMNTEAFF	TRBJ1-1	.	TRBV29-1	.
TGTGCCACCAGCAGGGGACAAAATGAGCAGTTCTTC	CATSRGQNEQFF	TRBJ2-1	.	TRBV15	.
TGTGCCAGCAGCACCTGGACCGCAATGAACACTGAAGCTTTCTTT	CASSTWTAMNTEAFF	TRBJ1-1	.	TRBV7-3	.
TGCAGCGTTAAATCGGGGTGGGGGCGGCTTAACTATGGCTACACCTTC	CSVKSGWGRLNYGYTF	TRBJ1-2	.	TRBV29-1	.
TGTGCCAGCAGCTTACCCGACGCCGCCAAAAACATTCAGTACTTC	CASSLPDAAKNIQYF	TRBJ2-4	.	TRBV7-2	.
TGCGCCAGCAGCCAGGATAACCGGGTCCTGGTTGAAAAACTGTTTTTT	CASSQDNRVLVEKLFF	TRBJ1-4	.	TRBV4-1	.
TGTGCCAGCAGTTACTCTCCGGGGGGCGCGACTGAAGCTTTCTTT	CASSYSPGGATEAFF	TRBJ1-1	.	TRBV6-6	.
TGTGCCAGCAGCAAATCCCTGGGTCCCGAGCACACTGAAGCTTTCTTT	CASSKSLGPEHTEAFF	TRBJ1-1	.	TRBV21-1	.
TGTGCCAGCTCACCACCGAGGGGCCAGGGAGGTGAAAAACTGTTTTTT	CASSPPRGQGGEKLFF	TRBJ1-4	.	TRBV18	.
TGTGCCAGCAGTGACTCCAAGGGGGCCGTCATGACGCAGTATTTT	CASSDSKGAVMTQYF	TRBJ2-3	TRBD1	TRBV25-1	.
TGTGCCAGTACCTATAGATCTGCAGTGGGGCTAGCGGGAGGACTCTCCTACGAGCAGTACTTC	CASTYRSAVGLAGGLSYEQYF	TRBJ2-7	TRBD2	TRBV19	.
TGCGCCAGCGCCGCTAGTGTTGCCTACAATGAGCAGTTCTTC	CASAASVAYNEQFF	TRBJ2-1	.	TRBV10-1	.
TGTGCCAGCAGCTTCAGTGAGAATACGCAGTATTTT	CASSFSENTQYF	TRBJ2-3	.	TRBV7-9	.
TGTGCCAGCAGCTTAGCAGGCGGGAGTCCCTACAATGAGCAGTTCTTC	CASSLAGGSPYNEQFF	TRBJ2-1	TRBD2	TRBV11-3	.
TGTGCCAGCAGTGAAGTGAGGGCTTGGGAGCAGTACTTC	CASSEVRAWEQYF	TRBJ2-7	.	TRBV6-1	.
TGTGCCAGCAGGCCGACCGACGGCTCCATGAACACTGAAGCTTTCTTT	CASRPTDGSMNTEAFF	TRBJ1-1	.	TRBV7-9	.
TGTGCCAGCATTCGGGACCCCTCCGCGGACAATGAGCAGTTCTTC	CASIRDPSADNEQFF	TRBJ2-1	.	TRBV6-6	once
TGTGCCAGCAGCTTAGGGACAGTCGGGGAGCTGTTTTTT	CASSLGTVGELFF	TRBJ2-2	.	TRBV7-6	.
TGTGCCAGCAGCCCCTGGGGGGCCTCTAGCCACTACGAGCAGTACTTC	CASSPWGASSHYEQYF	TRBJ2-7	.	TRBV11-2	.
TGTGCCAGCAGTTCTGGTAAGCATGGCGTGGGAACTGAAGCTTTCTTT	CASSSGKHGVGTEAFF	TRBJ1-1	.	TRBV28	.
TGTGCCAGCAGCTTACGGACAGGGGGCACTGAAGCTTTCTTT	CASSLRTGGTEAFF	TRBJ1-1	TRBD1	TRBV7-9	.
TGTGCCAGCAGTGCCGGGACAGGGGACACCGGGGAGCTGTTTTTT	CASSAGTGDTGELFF	TRBJ2-2	TRBD1	TRBV25-1	.
TGTGCCAGCAGCCGAGGGGTGAACACTGAAGCTTTCTTT	CASSRGVNTEAFF	TRBJ1-1	.	TRBV14	.
TGTGCCAGCAGCACCTCTTCGGGGGGCCGCACCGGGGAGCTGTTTTTT	CASSTSSGGRTGELFF	TRBJ2-2	.	TRBV5-4	once
TGTGCCAGCAGCCTCGACAGGGTCGGTGAAGCTTTCTTT	CASSLDRVGEAFF	TRBJ1-1	TRBD1	TRBV7-2	once
TGTGCCAGCATGTTGGGCGGAACCTACGAGCAGTACTTC	CASMLGGTYEQYF	TRBJ2-7	.	TRBV28	once
TGTGCCAGTAGTATCGATGGCGCGTCGGCCCAGCATTTT	CASSIDGASAQHF	TRBJ1-5	.	TRBV19	.
TGTGCCAGCAGTTACTCGGGGACAGGGGGCTACGAGCAGTACTTC	CASSYSGTGGYEQYF	TRBJ2-7	TRBD1	TRBV6-5	.
TGTGCCAGCAGTTTATTAGCGCCCATGGGGGAGACCCAGTACTTC	CASSLLAPMGETQYF	TRBJ2-5	.	TRBV28	.
TGTGCCAGCAGGACTAACAGGGGAGGCAACTATGGCTACACCTTC	CASRTNRGGNYGYTF	TRBJ1-2	TRBD1	TRBV5-6	.
TGCGCCAGCAGTGAGGGATCATGGGGCACTGAAGCTTTCTTT	CASSEGSWGTEAFF	TRBJ1-1	.	TRBV10-1	.
TGTGCCAGCAGGACGCCGGGGAATCACTACGAGCAGTACTTC	CASRTPGNHYEQYF	TRBJ2-7	.	TRBV28	.
TGTGCCAGCAGCGTAGACGGGGGGATATTGGATACGCAGTATTTT	CASSVDGGILDTQYF	TRBJ2-3	TRBD2	TRBV9	.
TGTGCCAGTCAGAAAGGTAGCGGGAAGACCACCGGGGAGCTGTTTTTT	CASQKGSGKTTGELFF	TRBJ2-2	TRBD2	TRBV19	.
TGCGCCAGCCAGGACGGATTTGACACCGGGGAGCTGTTTTTT	CASQDGFDTGELFF	TRBJ2-2	.	TRBV5-1	.
TGTGCCAGCAGCCCTCCTTTAGCGGGCAGCTCCTACAATGAGCAGTTCTTC	CASSPPLAGSSYNEQFF	TRBJ2-1	TRBD2	TRBV5-4	.
TGTGCTAGTGGTAACCAGGGGAACACTGAAGCTTTCTTT	CASGNQGNTEAFF	TRBJ1-1	.	TRBV12-5	.
TGTGCCAGCAGCTTAATCCCGTCGGGGCGGGAAAAGGGGACCCAGTACTTC	CASSLIPSGREKGTQYF	TRBJ2-5	.	TRBV7-8	.
TGTGCCAGCAGACAAATACAGGGCATTAATGAAAAACTGTTTTTT	CASRQIQGINEKLFF	TRBJ1-4	.	TRBV28	.
TGTGCCAGCAGACAAACAGGGGGTAGGTACGAGCAGTACTTC	CASRQTGGRYEQYF	TRBJ2-7	TRBD1	TRBV28	.